This passage covers 26 T cell receptor beta chains from one sample sequenced in a study of blood T cell repertoires in COVID-19. Here immunoSEQ multiplex PCR was the method, and the copy in TCRdb shows in-frame clones only, minus some. The sample has 490,000 or so clones; around 87% are singletons. The sequenced sample consisted of PBMCs or T cells enriched from blood (not recorded which). These receptors all come from a woman in her 40s who had recovered from COVID-19.

The chain couples TRBV4-1 to TRBJ2-1; 13 nucleotides align to TRBD2. Germline V gives CDR1 MGHRA, CDR2 YSYEKL. The CDR3 covers 15 residues. V shed 5 bases and J 10 bases; nucleotides not matched to a gene: 8. The CDR3 sequence is CASSLTGTSGIEQFF. CDR3 sequence (DNA): TGCGCCAGCAGCTTAACAGGGACTAGCGGGATCGAGCAGTTCTTC.

The gene calls are TRBV5-5 and TRBJ2-3; maybe TRBD1 (6 bases). The CDR3 consists of 14 residues. Per the germline V gene, CDR1 is SGHKS and CDR2 is YYEKEE (reference sequence). Between the trimmed V and J ends, which lost 7 bases and 0 bases, there was a span of 12 bases. The DNA of the CDR3 is TGTGCCAGCGGCCACAGGGATAGCACAGATACGCAGTATTTT. Translation gives CASGHRDSTDTQYF.

This clone was seen a handful of times. The rearrangement links TRBV3-1 (or the pseudogene TRBV3-2) to TRBJ1-5; 8 nucleotides agree with TRBD1. Germline loops: CDR1 LGHDT, CDR2 YNNKEL (reference sequence). V gave up 1 base and J gave up 2 bases; unmatched junction bases: 7. This CDR3 is 17 amino acids long. This CDR3 reads CASSQVRDRIGNQPQHF. CDR3 bases: TGTGCCAGCAGCCAAGTAAGGGACAGGATCGGCAATCAGCCCCAGCATTTT.

This chain uses TRBV7-2 with TRBJ1-5; D is ambiguous. V was clipped by 1 base and J by 3 bases, with 13 bases between them. This CDR3 contains 16 residues. Per germline, CDR1 SGHTA and CDR2 FQGNSA. CDR3 sequence reads: CASSLGGSGVNQPQHF. The CDR3 bases are TGTGCCAGCAGCTTAGGCGGCAGCGGGGTCAATCAGCCCCAGCATTTT. Combining the CDR3 with reference TRBV7-2 and TRBJ1-5 gives the whole variable domain GAGVSQSPSNKVTEKGKDVELRCDPISGHTALYWYRQSLGQGLEFLIYFQGNSAPDKSGLPSDRFSAERTGGSVSTLTIQRTQQEDSAVYLCASSLGGSGVNQPQHFGDGTRLSIL.

The chain uses TRBV27 and TRBJ1-4, with TRBD1 matching over 8 bases. Trimming removed 5 bases from V and 8 bases from J; junction bases left unmatched: 7. In germline, CDR1 is MNHEY, CDR2 SMNVEV (reference sequence). The CDR3 is made up of 14 amino acids. The CDR3 DNA sequence: TGTGCCAGCAGTCCCCGACAGGGGTGGGAAAAACTGTTTTTT. Amino acid sequence: CASSPRQGWEKLFF.

The V and J genes are TRBV6-6 and TRBJ2-1, with TRBD2 identical over 8 bases. CDR3 length: 15 residues. CDR1 MNHNY and CDR2 SVGAGI come from the germline V gene (reference sequence). V lost 0 bases to trimming and J lost 8 bases; unmatched junction nucleotides: 6. The CDR3 DNA is TGTGCCAGCAGTTACTCGCTTCCGGGACTAGATGAGCAGTTCTTC. Its translation is CASSYSLPGLDEQFF.

V usage is TRBV21-1 and J usage is TRBJ1-5; TRBD1, the table's D call, lacks a check against the DNA. TRBV21-1 is a pseudogene segment. The CDR3 is 21 amino acids. The CDR3 DNA reads TGTGCCAGCAGCAAAGAGGGGGGGGACAGGGGCCCTCGAATCCTAAATCAGCCCCAGCATTTT. This encodes CASSKEGGDRGPRILNQPQHF.

V usage is TRBV5-1 and J usage is TRBJ2-1; 10 bases map to TRBD2. Germline V gene data show CDR1 as SGHRS and CDR2 as YFSETQ. Trimming cost V 3 bases and J 3 bases; bases outside gene matches: 18. This CDR3 has 20 amino acids. The CDR3, as DNA: TGCGCCAGCAGCTATAAAATAGGACTAGCGGCCCCCCGGGGCTACAATGAGCAGTTCTTC. This sequence encodes CASSYKIGLAAPRGYNEQFF.

V is TRBV3-1 (or the pseudogene TRBV3-2) and J is TRBJ2-7; 10 bases are a match to TRBD1. Losses at the gene ends were 4 bases for V and 4 bases for J; bases not matched to a gene: 4. CDR1 is LGHDT, CDR2 YNNKEL, per germline (reference sequence). CDR3 size: 14 residues. CDR3 in DNA: TGTGCCAGCAGCCTCCAGGGACAGGGGTACGAGCAGTACTTC. Translating it yields CASSLQGQGYEQYF.

This clone showed up just a few times. The chain uses TRBV3-1 (or the pseudogene TRBV3-2) and TRBJ1-5; D may be TRBD1 (5 bases). The CDR3 covers 14 residues. V lost 5 bases to trimming and J lost 2 bases, with 10 bases between them. Germline CDR1 and CDR2: LGHDT and YNNKEL (reference sequence). This CDR3 is CASSVGGGNQPQHF. The CDR3 DNA sequence: TGTGCCAGCAGCGTTGGGGGGGGCAATCAGCCCCAGCATTTT.

This rearrangement joins TRBV7-2 to TRBJ2-2; possibly TRBD1 for D (5 bases). Trimming removed 3 bases at V and 1 base at J, with 9 bases between. The CDR3 covers 15 residues. Germline V lookup: CDR1 SGHTA, CDR2 FQGNSA. DNA for the CDR3: TGTGCCAGCAGCTTGGACACATTGAACACCGGGGAGCTGTTTTTT. Residues: CASSLDTLNTGELFF.

This chain uses TRBV4-2 with TRBJ1-5, with D unclear. V was shortened by 1 base and J by 0 bases, with 7 bases between the two germline ends. This CDR3 region has 15 residues. The V gene's germline CDR1 is LGHNA and CDR2 YNFKEQ. This chain's CDR3 is CASSQAGSSNQPQHF. CDR3 in DNA: TGTGCCAGCAGCCAAGCGGGGAGTAGCAATCAGCCCCAGCATTTT.

This clone was detected a few times. The chain employs TRBV10-3 and TRBJ1-1; no clear D gene. Germline V gene sequence: CDR1 ENHRY, CDR2 SYGVKD. The V and J ends lost 6 bases and 1 base respectively, with 9 bases between them. The CDR3 is 13 amino acids. CDR3 sequence reads: CAISRGGNTEAFF. CDR3 in DNA: TGTGCCATCAGCCGGGGAGGGAACACTGAAGCTTTCTTT.

V and J are TRBV7-2 and TRBJ2-1; perhaps TRBD2 as D (6 bases). Germline assignment: CDR1 SGHTA and CDR2 FQGNSA. The length of the CDR3 is 15 residues. Trimming stripped 2 bases from V and 4 bases from J, with 12 bases between. This chain's CDR3 is CASSLYRGTYNEQFF. The CDR3 bases are TGTGCCAGCAGCTTATATCGCGGGACGTACAATGAGCAGTTCTTC.

V usage is TRBV13 and J usage is TRBJ1-2; D gene ambiguous. CDR3 length equals 12 residues. CDR1 is PRHDT, CDR2 FYEKMQ, per germline (reference sequence). Trimming pared 5 bases from V and 1 base from J, leaving 5 bases between. The CDR3: CASSRDNYGYTF. The CDR3 coding sequence is TGTGCCAGCAGCCGCGATAACTATGGCTACACCTTC.

CDR3 amino acids: CAISPGLVGEQYF. In nucleotides, the CDR3 is TGTGCCATCAGCCCGGGACTAGTGGGCGAGCAGTACTTC. The genes are TRBV10-3 and TRBJ2-7; 8 bases match TRBD2. CDR3 size: 13 residues. Germline V lookup: CDR1 ENHRY, CDR2 SYGVKD. The J segment lost 6 bases and the V segment lost 6 bases, leaving 7 bases of the junction unmatched.

The V and J genes are TRBV18 and TRBJ1-2; D gene uncertain. V was clipped by 5 bases and J by 4 bases, with 17 bases between them. This CDR3 has 15 amino acids. The germline gives CDR1 KGHSH, CDR2 LQKENI. The CDR3 DNA reads as TGTGCCAGCTCAACGTCGGCGACGACTATCTATGGCTACACCTTC. Translated, it gives CASSTSATTIYGYTF.

The chain has TRBV10-2 and TRBJ2-5, with 8 bases that match TRBD2. After removal of 7 bases from V and 1 base from J, the junction contained 5 bases not matched to a gene. CDR3 length: 14 amino acids. The germline V gene encodes CDR1 WSHSY and CDR2 SAAADI. In DNA, the CDR3 is TGCGCCAGCACACATAGCGGGACCCAAGAGACCCAGTACTTC. It translates to CASTHSGTQETQYF.

This clone was detected only once. The rearrangement links TRBV4-3 to TRBJ2-3; the match to TRBD2 covers 7 bases. V was clipped by 0 bases and J by 5 bases; unmatched bases: 8. The CDR3 covers 16 residues. Germline CDR1 reads LGHNA; CDR2 reads YSLEER. The CDR3 spells CASSQDLRIAGDTQYF. The CDR3 bases are TGCGCCAGCAGCCAAGATCTTCGAATAGCGGGAGATACGCAGTATTTT.

This chain links TRBV30 with TRBJ2-5, with D possibly TRBD2 on 6 matching bases. Germline V gene data show CDR1 as GTSNPN and CDR2 as SVGIG (reference sequence). The CDR3 sequence is 14 residues long. Trimming took off 2 bases at V and 5 bases at J, with 15 bases between the two ends. The CDR3 region is CAWSRGGAAETQYF. The CDR3 region has the DNA TGTGCCTGGAGTAGGGGAGGCGCCGCGGAGACCCAGTACTTC.

The chain carries TRBV4-3 and TRBJ2-7, with 8 bases identical to TRBD2. Germline loops: CDR1 LGHNA, CDR2 YSLEER. V dropped 0 bases and J dropped 2; count of bases not matched to a gene: 9. The CDR3 is 17 residues long. The CDR3 protein is CASSQDNRVAGPYEQYF. The CDR3 coding sequence is TGCGCCAGCAGCCAAGATAATCGAGTAGCGGGGCCCTACGAGCAGTACTTC.

V is TRBV5-6 and J is TRBJ2-7, with 10 nucleotides matching TRBD1. With 7 bases clipped from V and 3 bases from J, the junction kept 7 bases outside the gene matches. Looked up from germline, CDR1 is SGHDT and CDR2 is YYEEEE. The CDR3 covers 14 residues. The CDR3 loop is CASGTGAGIYEQYF. For the CDR3, the DNA is TGTGCCAGCGGGACAGGGGCTGGGATCTACGAGCAGTACTTC.

This clone was detected once. At one end the junction does not follow the germline gene, possibly because of a read error. This chain uses TRBV7-8 with TRBJ2-7; TRBD2 is a possible D gene (6 bases). Germline V gives CDR1 SGHVS, CDR2 FQNEAQ. The CDR3 length is 15 residues. The CDR3 DNA sequence: TGTGCCAGCAGATTAGGCGGGATGGGGACCCACGAGCAGTACTTC. Its protein product is CASRLGGMGTHEQYF.

V is TRBV3-1 (or the pseudogene TRBV3-2) and J is TRBJ1-6; 9 bases are shared with TRBD1. The V gene end was trimmed by 5 bases and the J gene end by 10 bases; junction bases not matched to a gene: 6. The V gene's germline CDR1 is LGHDT and CDR2 YNNKEL (reference sequence). CDR3 length: 14 residues. CDR3 amino acids: CASSSQGAGSPLHF. The CDR3 DNA sequence: TGTGCCAGCAGCTCACAGGGGGCTGGATCACCCCTCCACTTT.

Details on this clone: Other nucleotide sequences in the sample specify the same CDR3. The V gene is TRBV27, the J gene TRBJ1-1; 10 positions match TRBD1. The CDR3 has 14 residues. V gave up 3 bases and J gave up 3 bases; unmatched junction bases: 1. The germline CDR1 and CDR2 sequences are MNHEY and SMNVEV (reference sequence). As DNA, the CDR3 is TGTGCCAGCAGTTTGGACAGGGGGGACACTGAAGCTTTCTTT. Its translation: CASSLDRGDTEAFF.

This chain uses TRBV19 with TRBJ2-3; TRBD2 matches 7 bases. Germline loops: CDR1 LNHDA, CDR2 SQIVND (reference sequence). The CDR3 runs 16 residues. The V segment lost 3 bases and the J segment 1 base; nucleotides outside the gene matches: 7. CDR3 sequence: CASSISRLARTDTQYF. In nucleotides, the CDR3 is TGTGCCAGTAGTATCTCCCGACTAGCTCGCACAGATACGCAGTATTTT.